This passage covers 19 T cell receptor beta chains from one sample sequenced in a study of blood T cell repertoires in COVID-19. Sequencing used immunoSEQ multiplex PCR; TCRdb keeps in-frame clones, though not all of them. Among some 490,000 clones, 88% were seen once, and the ten largest hold 6.5% to 8.5%. The sequencing input was PBMCs or T cells enriched from blood (not recorded which). These receptors originate from an older woman who had recovered from COVID-19.

This clone occurred once. This chain connects TRBV12-2 to TRBJ2-5; TRBD2, the table's D call, lacks a check against the DNA. TRBV12-2 is reported as a pseudogene. The CDR3 is 13 amino acids. This CDR3 is CARVAGAWETQYF. The CDR3 region has the DNA TGTGCAAGGGTAGCGGGGGCTTGGGAGACCCAGTACTTC.

The chain has TRBV10-2 and TRBJ2-7; tentatively, D is TRBD1 (5 bases). V lost 6 bases to trimming and J lost 0 bases, with 9 bases between them. The CDR3 runs 13 residues. From germline, CDR1 is WSHSY and CDR2 SAAADI. This CDR3 reads CASRRQSSYEQYF. CDR3 nucleotides: TGCGCCAGCAGAAGACAGAGCTCCTACGAGCAGTACTTC.

The chain uses TRBV4-1 and TRBJ1-5; D not certain. V was shortened by 2 bases and J by 1 base, with 6 bases between the two germline ends. The germline V gene encodes CDR1 MGHRA and CDR2 YSYEKL. The CDR3 is 14 residues long. The CDR3 reads CASSQSGSNQPQHF. CDR3 bases: TGCGCCAGCAGCCAATCAGGCAGCAATCAGCCCCAGCATTTT.

The chain uses TRBV7-2 and TRBJ1-2; TRBD1 matches 9 bases. Germline trimming cut 0 bases from V and 7 bases from J; bases unmatched to any gene: 18. The germline gives CDR1 SGHTA, CDR2 FQGNSA. CDR3 size: 19 residues. DNA for the CDR3: TGTGCCAGCAGCTTAGCCCCGGTAGGGTCCTCCGGGACAGGGAGTGGCTACACCTTC. Encoded protein: CASSLAPVGSSGTGSGYTF.

This chain joins TRBV29-1 and TRBJ2-2, with 8 positions matching TRBD1. The germline V gene has CDR1 SQVTM and CDR2 ANQGSEA. J gave up 2 bases and V 1 base, and 6 bases lay outside the gene matches. CDR3 size: 16 residues. Written as DNA, the CDR3 is TGCAGCGTTGAAGGGACCGACAGGGGAAACACCGGGGAGCTGTTTTTT. This translates into CSVEGTDRGNTGELFF.

This clone was recorded once. The chain couples TRBV9 to TRBJ2-5, with TRBD2 identical over 12 bases. CDR3 size: 14 residues. Germline V lookup: CDR1 SGDLS, CDR2 YYNGEE. J gave up 10 bases and V 6 bases, and 10 bases lay outside the gene matches. The DNA of the CDR3 is TGTGCCAGCACCCCGACTAGCGGGGGCGGGGGCCAGTACTTC. This sequence encodes CASTPTSGGGGQYF.

J is TRBJ2-5 and V is TRBV7-2, with a weak D call TRBD1 (6 bases). Trimming left V 2 bases short and J 2 bases short, with 9 bases between. This CDR3 has 14 residues. CDR1 is SGHTA and CDR2 is FQGNSA in the germline V gene. This chain's CDR3 is CASSLLGQQETQYF. Here the CDR3 DNA reads TGTGCCAGCAGCTTACTAGGACAGCAAGAGACCCAGTACTTC.

V and J are TRBV6-5 and TRBJ1-5; D is ambiguous. Trimming took off 6 bases at V and 5 bases at J, with 17 bases between the two ends. The CDR3 runs 15 residues. Germline V lookup: CDR1 MNHEY, CDR2 SVGAGI. CDR3 in DNA: TGTGCCAGCAGCCCAAAGTCGGGGTCGTATCAGCCCCAGCATTTT. Amino acids: CASSPKSGSYQPQHF.

The V call is TRBV5-8, the J call TRBJ2-3, with D tentatively TRBD2 (5 bases). The CDR3 has 15 residues. V gave up 0 bases and J gave up 3 bases, with 11 bases separating them. Germline CDR1 is SGHTS and CDR2 is YDEGEE. CDR3 DNA: TGTGCCAGCAGCTTGGATGGAACGGGGACAGATACGCAGTATTTT. It specifies CASSLDGTGTDTQYF.

This chain joins TRBV3-1 (or the pseudogene TRBV3-2) and TRBJ2-2, with D maybe TRBD2 (5 bases). This CDR3 region has 16 residues. Per germline, CDR1 LGHDT and CDR2 YNNKEL (reference sequence). V gave up 4 bases and J gave up 2 bases, with 14 bases separating them. Written as DNA, the CDR3 is TGTGCCAGCAGCCGGCACTCGGGGATAAACACCGGGGAGCTGTTTTTT. Residues: CASSRHSGINTGELFF.

Comment on this clone: The sample holds other DNA sequences that translate to the same CDR3. The V gene is TRBV24-1, the J gene TRBJ2-1; D is possibly TRBD1 (6 bases). The germline V gene has CDR1 KGHDR and CDR2 SFDVKD. The CDR3 totals 12 residues. Trimming cost V 4 bases and J 6 bases, with 6 bases left between them. The CDR3 sequence: CATSDRGNEQFF. The CDR3 nucleotides read TGTGCCACCAGTGACAGGGGCAATGAGCAGTTCTTC.

About this clone: Other DNA sequences in this specimen translate into the identical CDR3. The gene calls are TRBV3-1 (or the pseudogene TRBV3-2) and TRBJ2-6; a possible D gene is TRBD2 (6 bases). V lost 3 bases and J lost 2, with 11 bases in between. The CDR3 loop spans 16 amino acids. Germline lookup yields CDR1 LGHDT and CDR2 YNNKEL (reference sequence). The CDR3 is CASSHLTGAGANVLTF. For the CDR3, the DNA is TGTGCCAGCAGCCATCTCACGGGGGCTGGGGCCAACGTCCTGACTTTC.

The rearrangement uses TRBV5-1 and TRBJ2-7, with TRBD1 identical over 10 bases. The CDR3 spans 16 residues. CDR1 is SGHRS, CDR2 YFSETQ, per germline. The junction had 8 bases not matched to a gene; V was cut back by 0 bases and J by 5 bases. The CDR3 region has the DNA TGCGCCAGCAGCTTGGCCCCGGGACAGGGGTACAACGAGCAGTACGTC. Amino acids: CASSLAPGQGYNEQYV.

The J gene is TRBJ2-2, the V gene TRBV19; perhaps TRBD1 as D (5 bases). CDR3 length: 13 amino acids. Trimming cost V 6 bases and J 1 base, with 6 bases left between them. Germline V gene lookup returns CDR1 LNHDA and CDR2 SQIVND (reference sequence). The CDR3 sequence is CASRRGNTGELFF. DNA for the CDR3: TGTGCCAGTAGAAGGGGGAACACCGGGGAGCTGTTTTTT.

The chain employs TRBV28 and TRBJ1-5; TRBD1 might be the D (6 bases). The V gene's germline CDR1 is MDHEN and CDR2 SYDVKM. V was shortened by 2 bases and J by 7 bases, with 6 bases between the two germline ends. CDR3 size: 12 residues. The CDR3 loop is CASSLRGQPQHF. In DNA form, the CDR3 reads TGTGCCAGCAGTTTAAGGGGGCAGCCCCAGCATTTT.

The V call is TRBV4-2, the J call TRBJ1-3, with D possibly TRBD1 on 5 matching bases. V was trimmed by 0 bases and J by 2 bases, leaving 14 bases between them. This CDR3 region has 17 residues. Germline lookup yields CDR1 LGHNA and CDR2 YNFKEQ. CDR3 DNA sequence: TGTGCCAGCAGCCAAGAAGCACCGACGGGGGCTGGAAACACCATATATTTT. The encoded protein is CASSQEAPTGAGNTIYF.

This clone came up once. DNA of the CDR3: TGTGCCAGCAGCTTAGGCAGTAAGGGGCCGAGAGGCACAGATACGCAGTATTTT. Amino acids: CASSLGSKGPRGTDTQYF. The chain joins TRBV11-3 to TRBJ2-3; weak D call: TRBD1 (5 bases). The CDR3 has 18 amino acids. V dropped 1 base and J dropped 1 base, with 18 bases sitting between them. Germline assignment: CDR1 SGHNT and CDR2 YENEEA.

This chain links TRBV9 with TRBJ1-5, with D perhaps TRBD1 (6 bases). V lost 2 bases, J lost 7 bases, and 10 bases lay in between. The CDR3 has 13 residues. CDR1 and CDR2 from the germline V gene are SGDLS and YYNGEE. As DNA, the CDR3 is TGTGCCAGCAGCGTGGGGGCCGGACAGCCCCAGCATTTT. The encoded protein is CASSVGAGQPQHF.

V is TRBV2 and J is TRBJ1-3; 7 nucleotides align to TRBD1. The V gene's germline CDR1 is SNHLY and CDR2 FYNNEI. V trimming: 7 bases; J trimming: 8 bases; junction bases outside the gene matches: 14. The CDR3 contains 15 residues. The CDR3 loop reads CASTLQGQGMDTIYF. The CDR3 bases are TGTGCCAGCACCCTACAGGGGCAGGGTATGGACACCATATATTTT.